The subject of this entry is one T cell receptor (beta chain). Its antigen is not identified. Individual cDNA molecules were tagged with unique molecular identifiers. TCRdb re-derived calls from the 5' RACE reads in MiXCR, one entry per CDR3 protein. The repertoire holds 95,000 to 120,000 distinct CDR3 sequences, roughly an eighth seen once, with 2.5% to 4% in the top ten. The data belong to a study of early T cells in non-severe SARS-CoV-2 infection. Study-level results: Clonotype matching in VDJdb favored anti-spike CD8 responses and did not capture private and CD4 specificities.

CDR1 and CDR2 from the germline V gene are SGHDT and YYEEEE. This CDR3 spans 15 amino acids. V lost 0 bases to trimming and J lost 0 bases, with 7 bases between them. Sequenced input: whole blood. This sequence originates from an adult who was a healthcare worker with PCR-confirmed SARS-CoV-2 infection or an uninfected control (not recorded which). J is TRBJ2-4 and V is TRBV5-6; D unclear. Here the CDR3 DNA reads TGTGCCAGCAGCTTGGTGGAGTCAGCCAAAAACATTCAGTACTTC. This sequence encodes CASSLVESAKNIQYF.